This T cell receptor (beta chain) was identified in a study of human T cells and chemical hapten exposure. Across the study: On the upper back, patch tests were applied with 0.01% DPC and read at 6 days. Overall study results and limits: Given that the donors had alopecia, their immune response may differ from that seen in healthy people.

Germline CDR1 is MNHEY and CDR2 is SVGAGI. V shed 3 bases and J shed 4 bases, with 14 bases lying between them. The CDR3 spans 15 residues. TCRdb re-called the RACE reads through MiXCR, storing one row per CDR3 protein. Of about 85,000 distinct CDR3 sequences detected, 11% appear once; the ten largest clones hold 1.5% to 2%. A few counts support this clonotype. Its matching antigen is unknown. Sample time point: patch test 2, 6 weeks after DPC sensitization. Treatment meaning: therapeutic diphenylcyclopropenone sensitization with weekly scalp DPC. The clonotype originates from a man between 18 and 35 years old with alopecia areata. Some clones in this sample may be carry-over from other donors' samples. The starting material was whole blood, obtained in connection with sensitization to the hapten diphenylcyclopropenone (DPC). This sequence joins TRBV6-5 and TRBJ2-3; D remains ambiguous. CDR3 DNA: TGTGCCAGCAGTTATTTGGCCGAAAGGGCAGATACGCAGTATTTT. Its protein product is CASSYLAERADTQYF.